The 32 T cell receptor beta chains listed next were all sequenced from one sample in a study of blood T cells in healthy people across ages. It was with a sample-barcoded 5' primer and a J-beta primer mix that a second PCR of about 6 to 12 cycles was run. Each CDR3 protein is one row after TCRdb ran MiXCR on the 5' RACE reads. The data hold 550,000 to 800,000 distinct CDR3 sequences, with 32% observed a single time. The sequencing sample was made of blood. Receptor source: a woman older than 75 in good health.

CDR3 in DNA: TGTGCCTGGAGTGGAGCCTTCACAGATACGCAGTATTTT. This codes for CAWSGAFTDTQYF. The rearrangement joins TRBV30 to TRBJ2-3; D not resolved. Trimming stripped 1 base from V and 2 bases from J, with 7 bases between. CDR3 size: 13 residues. Germline V gene lookup returns CDR1 GTSNPN and CDR2 SVGIG (reference sequence).

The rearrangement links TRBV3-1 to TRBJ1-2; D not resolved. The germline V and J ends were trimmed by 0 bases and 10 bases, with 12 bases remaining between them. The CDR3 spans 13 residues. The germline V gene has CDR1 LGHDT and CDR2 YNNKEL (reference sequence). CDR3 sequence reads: CASSQDWRGFYTF. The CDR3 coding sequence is TGTGCCAGCAGCCAAGACTGGCGGGGATTCTACACCTTC.

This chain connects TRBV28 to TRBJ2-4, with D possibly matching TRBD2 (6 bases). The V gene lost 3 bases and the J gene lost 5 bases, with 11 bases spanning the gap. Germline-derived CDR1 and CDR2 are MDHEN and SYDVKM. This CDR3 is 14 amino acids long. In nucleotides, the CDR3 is TGTGCCAGCAGTTTCCAGCGGGCCGAAAACATTCAGTACTTC. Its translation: CASSFQRAENIQYF.

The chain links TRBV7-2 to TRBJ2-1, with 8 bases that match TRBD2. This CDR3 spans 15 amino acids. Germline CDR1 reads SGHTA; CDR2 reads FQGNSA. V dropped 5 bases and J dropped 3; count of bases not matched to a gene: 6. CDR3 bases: TGTGCCAGCAGCGGTAGCGGGGAGGGCTACAATGAGCAGTTCTTC. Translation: CASSGSGEGYNEQFF. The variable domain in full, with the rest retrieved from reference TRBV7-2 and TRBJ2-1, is GAGVSQSPSNKVTEKGKDVELRCDPISGHTALYWYRQSLGQGLEFLIYFQGNSAPDKSGLPSDRFSAERTGGSVSTLTIQRTQQEDSAVYLCASSGSGEGYNEQFFGPGTRLTVL.

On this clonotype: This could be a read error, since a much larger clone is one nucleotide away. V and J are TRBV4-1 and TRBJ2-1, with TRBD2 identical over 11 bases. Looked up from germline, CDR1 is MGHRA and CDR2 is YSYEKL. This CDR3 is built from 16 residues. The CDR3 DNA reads TGCGCCAGCCGAGGGACTAGCGGAAGCTCCAACAATGAGCAGTTCTTC. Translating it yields CASRGTSGSSNNEQFF.

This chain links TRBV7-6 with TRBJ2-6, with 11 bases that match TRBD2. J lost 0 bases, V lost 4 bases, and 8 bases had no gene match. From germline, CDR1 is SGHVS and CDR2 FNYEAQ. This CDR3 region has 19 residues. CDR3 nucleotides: TGTGCCAGCAGCTCCCGTCGGACTAGCGGGCCCTCTGGGGCCAACGTCCTGACTTTC. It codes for CASSSRRTSGPSGANVLTF.

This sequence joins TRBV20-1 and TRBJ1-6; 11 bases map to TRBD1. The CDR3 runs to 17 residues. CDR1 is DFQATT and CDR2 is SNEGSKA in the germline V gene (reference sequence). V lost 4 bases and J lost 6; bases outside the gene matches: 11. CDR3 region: CSAILPGQGVANSPLHF. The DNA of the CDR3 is TGCAGTGCTATTCTCCCGGGACAGGGGGTAGCTAATTCACCCCTCCACTTT.

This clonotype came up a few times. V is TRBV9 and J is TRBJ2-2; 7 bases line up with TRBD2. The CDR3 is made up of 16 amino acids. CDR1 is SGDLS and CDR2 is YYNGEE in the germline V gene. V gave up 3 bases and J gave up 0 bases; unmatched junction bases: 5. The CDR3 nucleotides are TGTGCCAGCAGCGCGACTAGCCCCCCGAACACCGGGGAGCTGTTTTTT. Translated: CASSATSPPNTGELFF. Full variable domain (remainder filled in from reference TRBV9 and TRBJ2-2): DSGVTQTPKHLITATGQRVTLRCSPRSGDLSVYWYQQSLDQGLQFLIQYYNGEERAKGNILERFSAQQFPDLHSELNLSSLELGDSALYFCASSATSPPNTGELFFGEGSRLTVL.

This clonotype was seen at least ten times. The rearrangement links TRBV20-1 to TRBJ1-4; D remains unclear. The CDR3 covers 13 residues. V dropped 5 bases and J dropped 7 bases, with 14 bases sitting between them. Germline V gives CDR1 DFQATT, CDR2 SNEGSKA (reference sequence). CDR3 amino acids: CSAQQPPIEKLFF. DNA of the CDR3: TGCAGTGCTCAGCAGCCACCCATTGAAAAACTGTTTTTT.

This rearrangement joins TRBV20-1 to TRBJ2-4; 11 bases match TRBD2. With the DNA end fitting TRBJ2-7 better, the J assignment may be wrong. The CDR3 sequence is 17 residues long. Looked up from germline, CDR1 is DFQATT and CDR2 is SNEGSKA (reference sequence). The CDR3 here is CSASNPTSGSSIYEQYF. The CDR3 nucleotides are TGCAGTGCTAGCAACCCTACTAGCGGGAGTTCCATCTACGAGCAGTACTTC.

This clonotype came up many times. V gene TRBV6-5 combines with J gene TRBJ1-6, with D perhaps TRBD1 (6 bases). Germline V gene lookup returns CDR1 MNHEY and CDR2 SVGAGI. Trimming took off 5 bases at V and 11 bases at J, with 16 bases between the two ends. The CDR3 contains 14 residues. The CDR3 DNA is TGTGCCAGCAGTACGTGGGACACCCGCACACCCCTCCACTTT. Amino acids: CASSTWDTRTPLHF.

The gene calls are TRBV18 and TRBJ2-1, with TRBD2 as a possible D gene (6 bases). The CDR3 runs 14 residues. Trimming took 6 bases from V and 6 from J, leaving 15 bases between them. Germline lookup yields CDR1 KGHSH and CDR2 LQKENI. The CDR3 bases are TGTGCCAGCTCGCCGGGACTGACCTGCAATGAGCAGTTCTTC. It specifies CASSPGLTCNEQFF.

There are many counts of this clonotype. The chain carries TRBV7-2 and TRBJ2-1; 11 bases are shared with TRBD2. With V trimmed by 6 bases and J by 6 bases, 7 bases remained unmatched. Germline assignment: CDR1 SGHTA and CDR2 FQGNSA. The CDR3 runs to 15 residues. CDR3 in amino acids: CASRSPSGGPNEQFF. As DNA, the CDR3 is TGTGCCAGCAGATCGCCTAGCGGGGGGCCCAATGAGCAGTTCTTC.

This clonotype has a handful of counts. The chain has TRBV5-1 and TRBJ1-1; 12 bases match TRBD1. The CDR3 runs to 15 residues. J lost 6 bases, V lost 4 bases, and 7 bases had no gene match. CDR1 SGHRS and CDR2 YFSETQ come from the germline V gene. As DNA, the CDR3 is TGCGCCAGCAGCAGGGGACAGGGGGCTCTTCCTGAAGCTTTCTTT. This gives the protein CASSRGQGALPEAFF.

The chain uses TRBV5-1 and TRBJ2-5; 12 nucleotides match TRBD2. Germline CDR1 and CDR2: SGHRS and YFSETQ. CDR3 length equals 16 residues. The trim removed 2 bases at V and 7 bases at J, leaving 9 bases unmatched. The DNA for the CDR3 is TGCGCCAGCAGCTTTCAGAAGACTAGCGGGGGAGGGACCCAGTACTTC. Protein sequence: CASSFQKTSGGGTQYF.

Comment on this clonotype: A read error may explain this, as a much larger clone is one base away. The CDR3 DNA reads as TGCAGTGCTATGGACAGGGTATACGAGCAGTACTTC. This sequence encodes CSAMDRVYEQYF. This rearrangement joins TRBV20-1 to TRBJ2-7; TRBD1 agrees at 8 bases. The CDR3 runs 12 residues. With V trimmed by 4 bases and J by 4 bases, 3 bases remained unmatched. Germline CDR1 and CDR2: DFQATT and SNEGSKA (reference sequence).

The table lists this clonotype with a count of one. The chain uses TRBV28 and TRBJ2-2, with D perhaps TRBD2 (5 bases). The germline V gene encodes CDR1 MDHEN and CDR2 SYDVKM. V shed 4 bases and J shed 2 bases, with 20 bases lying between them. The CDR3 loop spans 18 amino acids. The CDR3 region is CASSSPRGGVYNTGELFF. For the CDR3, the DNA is TGTGCCAGCAGTTCCCCCCGGGGTGGGGTTTACAACACCGGGGAGCTGTTTTTT.

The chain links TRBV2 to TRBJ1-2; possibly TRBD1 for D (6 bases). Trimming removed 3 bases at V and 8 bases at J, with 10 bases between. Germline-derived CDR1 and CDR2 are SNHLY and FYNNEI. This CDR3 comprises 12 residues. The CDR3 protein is CASSDSQGGYTF. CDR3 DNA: TGTGCCAGCAGTGACTCACAGGGAGGCTACACCTTC.

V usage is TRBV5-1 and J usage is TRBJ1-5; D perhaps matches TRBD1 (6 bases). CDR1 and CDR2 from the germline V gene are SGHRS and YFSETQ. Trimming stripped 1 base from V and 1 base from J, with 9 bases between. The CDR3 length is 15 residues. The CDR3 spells CASSLQGTSNQPQHF. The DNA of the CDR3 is TGCGCCAGCAGCTTGCAGGGGACGAGCAATCAGCCCCAGCATTTT.

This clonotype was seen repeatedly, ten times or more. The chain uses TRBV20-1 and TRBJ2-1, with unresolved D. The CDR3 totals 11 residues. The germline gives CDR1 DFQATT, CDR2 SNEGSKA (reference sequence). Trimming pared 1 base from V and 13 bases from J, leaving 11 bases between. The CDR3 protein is CSARGGSIQFF. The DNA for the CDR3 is TGCAGTGCTAGAGGGGGTAGTATACAGTTCTTC.

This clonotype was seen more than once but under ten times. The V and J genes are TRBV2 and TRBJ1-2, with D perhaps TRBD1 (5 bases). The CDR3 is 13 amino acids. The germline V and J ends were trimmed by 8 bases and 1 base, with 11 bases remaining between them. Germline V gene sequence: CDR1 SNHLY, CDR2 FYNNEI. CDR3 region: CASLGGGNYGYTF. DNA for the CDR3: TGTGCCAGCCTGGGCGGGGGTAACTATGGCTACACCTTC.

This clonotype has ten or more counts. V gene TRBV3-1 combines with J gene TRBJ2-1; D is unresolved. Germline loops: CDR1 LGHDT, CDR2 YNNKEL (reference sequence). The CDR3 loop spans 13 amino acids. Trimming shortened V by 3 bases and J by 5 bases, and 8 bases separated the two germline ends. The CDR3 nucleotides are TGTGCCAGCAGCCAGATGAGCGACAATGAGCAGTTCTTC. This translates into CASSQMSDNEQFF.

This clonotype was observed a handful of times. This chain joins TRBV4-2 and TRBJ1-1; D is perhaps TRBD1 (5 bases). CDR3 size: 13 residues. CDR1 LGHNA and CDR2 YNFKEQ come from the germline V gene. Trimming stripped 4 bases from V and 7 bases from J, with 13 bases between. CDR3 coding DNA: TGTGCCAGCAGCCTGGGACCGGGCAATGAAGCTTTCTTT. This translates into CASSLGPGNEAFF.

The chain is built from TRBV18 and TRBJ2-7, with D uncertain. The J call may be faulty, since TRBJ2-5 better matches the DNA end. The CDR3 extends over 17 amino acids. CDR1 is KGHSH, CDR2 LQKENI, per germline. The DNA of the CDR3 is TGTGCCAGCTCACCACTTAATCCGGCGCTGGAGTGGGAGACCCAGTACTTC. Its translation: CASSPLNPALEWETQYF.

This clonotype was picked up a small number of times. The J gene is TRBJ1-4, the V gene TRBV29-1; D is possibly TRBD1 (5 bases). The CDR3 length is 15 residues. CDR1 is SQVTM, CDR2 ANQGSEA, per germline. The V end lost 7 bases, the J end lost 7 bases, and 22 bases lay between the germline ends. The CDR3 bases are TGCAGCGCCGACGTACCGGGCAGGGCGGGTGAAAAACTGTTTTTT. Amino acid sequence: CSADVPGRAGEKLFF.

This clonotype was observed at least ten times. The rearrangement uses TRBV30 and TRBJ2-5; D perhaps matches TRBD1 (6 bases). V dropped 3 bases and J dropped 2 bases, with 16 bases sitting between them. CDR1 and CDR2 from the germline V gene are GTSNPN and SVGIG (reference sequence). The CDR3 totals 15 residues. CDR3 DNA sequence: TGTGCCTGGAGCGCCGGGACAAGAGTTCAAGAGACCCAGTACTTC. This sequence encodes CAWSAGTRVQETQYF.

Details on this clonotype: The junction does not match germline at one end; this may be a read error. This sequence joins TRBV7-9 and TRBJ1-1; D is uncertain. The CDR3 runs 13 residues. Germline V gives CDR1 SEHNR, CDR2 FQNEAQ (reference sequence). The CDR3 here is CASSVGLNIEAFF. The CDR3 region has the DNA TGTGCCAGCAGCGTCGGACTGAACATTGAAGCTTTCTTT.

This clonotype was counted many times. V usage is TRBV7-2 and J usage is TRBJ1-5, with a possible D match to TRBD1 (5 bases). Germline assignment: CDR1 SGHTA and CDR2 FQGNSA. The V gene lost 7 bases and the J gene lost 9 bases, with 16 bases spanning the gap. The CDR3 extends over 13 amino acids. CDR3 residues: CASKTNPGGPQHF. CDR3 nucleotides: TGTGCCAGCAAGACCAACCCCGGGGGGCCCCAGCATTTT.

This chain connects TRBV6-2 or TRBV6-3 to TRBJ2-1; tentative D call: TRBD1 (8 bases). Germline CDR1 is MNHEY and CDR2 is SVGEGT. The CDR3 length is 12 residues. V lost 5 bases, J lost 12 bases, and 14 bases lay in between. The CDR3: CASSEYRGGQFF. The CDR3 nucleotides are TGTGCCAGCAGTGAATACAGGGGGGGGCAGTTCTTC.

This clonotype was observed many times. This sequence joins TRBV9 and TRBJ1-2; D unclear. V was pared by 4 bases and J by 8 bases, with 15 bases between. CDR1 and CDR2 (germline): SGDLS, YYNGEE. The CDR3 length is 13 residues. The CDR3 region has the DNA TGTGCCAGCAGCCTTTCGGGGAAGGAAGGCTACACCTTC. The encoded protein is CASSLSGKEGYTF.

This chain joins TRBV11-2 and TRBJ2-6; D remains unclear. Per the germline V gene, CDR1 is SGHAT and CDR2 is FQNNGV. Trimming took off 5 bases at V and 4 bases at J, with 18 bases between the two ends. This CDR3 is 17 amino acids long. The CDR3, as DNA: TGTGCCAGCAGCCTCACCGGCAGCCCCTTGGGGGCCAACGTCCTGACTTTC. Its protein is CASSLTGSPLGANVLTF. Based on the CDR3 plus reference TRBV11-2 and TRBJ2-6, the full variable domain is EAGVAQSPRYKIIEKRQSVAFWCNPISGHATLYWYQQILGQGPKLLIQFQNNGVVDDSQLPKDRFSAERLKGVDSTLKIQPAKLEDSAVYLCASSLTGSPLGANVLTFGAGSRLTVL.

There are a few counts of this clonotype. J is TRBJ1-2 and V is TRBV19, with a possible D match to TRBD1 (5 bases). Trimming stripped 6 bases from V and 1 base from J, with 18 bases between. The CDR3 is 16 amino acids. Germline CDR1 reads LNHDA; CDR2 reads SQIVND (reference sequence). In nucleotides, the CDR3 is TGTGCCAGTAGCTCGTTACAGGCCGGGGGTAACTATGGCTACACCTTC. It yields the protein CASSSLQAGGNYGYTF.